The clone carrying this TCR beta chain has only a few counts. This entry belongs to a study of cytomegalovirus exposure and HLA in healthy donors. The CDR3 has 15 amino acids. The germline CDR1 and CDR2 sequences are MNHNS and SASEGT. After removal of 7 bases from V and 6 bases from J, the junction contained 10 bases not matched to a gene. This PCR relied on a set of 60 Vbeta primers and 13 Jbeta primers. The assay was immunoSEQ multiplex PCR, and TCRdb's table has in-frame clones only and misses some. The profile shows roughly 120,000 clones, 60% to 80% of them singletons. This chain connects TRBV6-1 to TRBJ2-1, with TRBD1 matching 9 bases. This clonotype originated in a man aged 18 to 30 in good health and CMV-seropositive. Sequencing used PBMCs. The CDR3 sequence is CASIDAGTGSNEQFF. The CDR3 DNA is TGTGCCAGCATCGACGCCGGGACAGGGTCCAATGAGCAGTTCTTC.